This T cell receptor beta chain appears in the sequencing data of a study of CD8+CD57+ T cells in acquired aplastic anemia. About the study: When averaged, DNA from sorted CD4+ and CD8+ cells came to 3.2 ug.

Germline V gene data show CDR1 as SGHVS and CDR2 as FQNEAQ. The CDR3 is made up of 14 amino acids. Trimming left V 0 bases short and J 6 bases short, with 12 bases between. Profiling that covered TCR beta VDJ and CDR3 relied on genomic DNA as its template. One entry per CDR3 protein, called by TCRdb with MiXCR from the reads. The sample lists over 150,000 distinct CDR3 sequences; about 64% were seen once. It was patients with CD8+CD57+ cell expansion by flow cytometry who were chosen for sequencing. As a group, the patients uniformly had severe acquired aplastic anemia. As to this clonotype: Its antigen is unknown.

General study findings and limits: Overlapping CD8+ CDR3 repertoires of patients and controls contained approximately 28 shared sequences. Between patients and controls, CD8+ Simpson's diversity did not vary significantly.

This TCR was sampled from a human donor with aplastic anemia. The chain uses TRBV7-8 and TRBJ2-7; maybe TRBD1 (5 bases). Sequenced sample: sorted CD4+, CD8+, or CD8+CD57+ T cells (not recorded which) from PBMCs. The CDR3 loop is CASSLAQGSPEQYF. In DNA, the CDR3 is TGTGCCAGCAGCTTAGCGCAGGGATCTCCCGAGCAGTACTTC.